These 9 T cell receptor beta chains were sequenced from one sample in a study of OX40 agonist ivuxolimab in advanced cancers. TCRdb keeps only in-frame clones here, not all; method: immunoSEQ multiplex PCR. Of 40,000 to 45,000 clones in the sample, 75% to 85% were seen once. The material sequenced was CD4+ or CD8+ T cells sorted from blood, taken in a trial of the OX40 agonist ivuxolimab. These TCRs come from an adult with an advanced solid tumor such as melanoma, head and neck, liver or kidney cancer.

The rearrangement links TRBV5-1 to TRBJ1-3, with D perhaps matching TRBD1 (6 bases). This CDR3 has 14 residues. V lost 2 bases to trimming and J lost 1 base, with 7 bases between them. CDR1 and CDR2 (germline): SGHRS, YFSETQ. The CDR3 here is CASSFTGSGNTIYF. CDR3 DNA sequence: TGCGCCAGCAGCTTCACAGGGTCTGGAAACACCATATATTTT. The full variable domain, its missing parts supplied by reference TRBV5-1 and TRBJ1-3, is KAGVTQTPRYLIKTRGQQVTLSCSPISGHRSVSWYQQTPGQGLQFLFEYFSETQRNKGNFPGRFSGRQFSNSRSEMNVSTLELGDSALYLCASSFTGSGNTIYFGEGSWLTVV.

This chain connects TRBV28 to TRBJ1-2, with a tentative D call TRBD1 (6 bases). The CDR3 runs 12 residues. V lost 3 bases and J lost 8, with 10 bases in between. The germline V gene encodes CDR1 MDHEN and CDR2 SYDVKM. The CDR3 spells CASSFTGHGYTF. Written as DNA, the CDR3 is TGTGCCAGCAGTTTCACAGGGCACGGCTACACCTTC.

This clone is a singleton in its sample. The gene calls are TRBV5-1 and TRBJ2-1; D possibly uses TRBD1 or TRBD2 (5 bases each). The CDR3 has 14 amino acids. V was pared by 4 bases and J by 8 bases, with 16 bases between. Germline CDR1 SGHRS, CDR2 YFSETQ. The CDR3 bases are TGCGCCAGCAGCGTTCTTGGGACCATGGATGAGCAGTTCTTC. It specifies CASSVLGTMDEQFF.

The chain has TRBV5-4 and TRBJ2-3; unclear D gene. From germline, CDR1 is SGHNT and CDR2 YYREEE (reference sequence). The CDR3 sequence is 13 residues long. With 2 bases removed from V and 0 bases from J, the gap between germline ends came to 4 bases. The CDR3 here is CASSLYSTDTQYF. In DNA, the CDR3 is TGTGCCAGCAGCTTATATAGCACAGATACGCAGTATTTT.

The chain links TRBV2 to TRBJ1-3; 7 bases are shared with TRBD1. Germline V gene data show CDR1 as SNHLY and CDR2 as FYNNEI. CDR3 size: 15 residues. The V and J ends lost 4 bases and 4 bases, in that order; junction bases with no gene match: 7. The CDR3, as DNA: TGTGCCAGCAGTGGGACACAGGGGATCGGAAACACCATATATTTT. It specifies CASSGTQGIGNTIYF.

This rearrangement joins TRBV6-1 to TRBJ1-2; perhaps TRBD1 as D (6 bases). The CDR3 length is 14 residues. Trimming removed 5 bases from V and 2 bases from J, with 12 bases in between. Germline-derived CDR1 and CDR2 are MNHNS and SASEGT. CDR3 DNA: TGTGCCAGCAGTCCGGGACACCCGAACTATGGCTACACCTTC. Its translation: CASSPGHPNYGYTF.

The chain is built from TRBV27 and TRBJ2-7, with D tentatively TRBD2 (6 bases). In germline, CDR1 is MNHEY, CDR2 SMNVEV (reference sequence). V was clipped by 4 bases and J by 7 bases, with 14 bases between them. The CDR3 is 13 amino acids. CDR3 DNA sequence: TGTGCCAGCAGTTCCCGGGACGCGGGGGAGCAGTACGTC. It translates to CASSSRDAGEQYV.

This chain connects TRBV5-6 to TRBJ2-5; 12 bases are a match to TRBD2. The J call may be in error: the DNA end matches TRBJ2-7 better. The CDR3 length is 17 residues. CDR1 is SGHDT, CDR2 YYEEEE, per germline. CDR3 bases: TGTGCCAGCAGCCGCCGACTAGCGGGAGTTTTCTCCTACGAGCAGTACTTC. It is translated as CASSRRLAGVFSYEQYF.

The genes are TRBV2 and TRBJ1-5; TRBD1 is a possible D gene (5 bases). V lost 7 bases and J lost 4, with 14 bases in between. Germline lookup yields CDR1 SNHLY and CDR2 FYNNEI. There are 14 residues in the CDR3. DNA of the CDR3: TGTGCCAGCACCCCCGATCCAGGGAATCAGCCCCAGCATTTT. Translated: CASTPDPGNQPQHF.